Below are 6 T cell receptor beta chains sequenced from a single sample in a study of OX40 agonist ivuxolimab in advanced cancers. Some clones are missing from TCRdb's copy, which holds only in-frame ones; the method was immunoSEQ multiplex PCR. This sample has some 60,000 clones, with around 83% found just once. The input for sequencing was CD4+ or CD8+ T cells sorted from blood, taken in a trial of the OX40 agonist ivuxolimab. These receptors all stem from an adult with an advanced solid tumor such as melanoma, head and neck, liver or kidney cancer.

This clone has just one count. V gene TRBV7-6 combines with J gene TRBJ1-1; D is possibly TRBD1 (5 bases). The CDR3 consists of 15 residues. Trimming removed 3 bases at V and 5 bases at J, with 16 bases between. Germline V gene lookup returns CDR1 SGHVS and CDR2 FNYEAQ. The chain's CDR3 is CASSFSREGRTEAFF. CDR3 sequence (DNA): TGTGCCAGCAGCTTTTCCCGAGAGGGGAGAACTGAAGCTTTCTTT. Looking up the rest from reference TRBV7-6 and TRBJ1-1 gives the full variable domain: GAGVSQSPRYKVTKRGQDVALRCDPISGHVSLYWYRQALGQGPEFLTYFNYEAQQDKSGLPNDRFSAERPEGSISTLTIQRTEQRDSAMYRCASSFSREGRTEAFFGQGTRLTVV.

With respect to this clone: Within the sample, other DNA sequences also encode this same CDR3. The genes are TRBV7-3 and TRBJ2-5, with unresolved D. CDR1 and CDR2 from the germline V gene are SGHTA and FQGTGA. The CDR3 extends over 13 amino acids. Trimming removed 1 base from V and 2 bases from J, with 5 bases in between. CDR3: CASSLSPQETQYF. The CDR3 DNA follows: TGTGCCAGCAGCTTAAGCCCTCAAGAGACCCAGTACTTC.

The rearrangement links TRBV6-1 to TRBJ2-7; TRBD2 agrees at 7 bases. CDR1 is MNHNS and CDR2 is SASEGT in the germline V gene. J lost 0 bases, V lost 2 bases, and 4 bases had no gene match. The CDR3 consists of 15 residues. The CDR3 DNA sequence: TGTGCCAGCAGTGAATTTCAGCGGGGCTCCTACGAGCAGTACTTC. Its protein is CASSEFQRGSYEQYF.

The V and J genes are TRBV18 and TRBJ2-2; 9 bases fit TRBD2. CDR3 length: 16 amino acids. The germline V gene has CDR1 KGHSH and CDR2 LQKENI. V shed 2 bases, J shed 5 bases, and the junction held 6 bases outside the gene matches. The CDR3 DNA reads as TGTGCCAGCTCACCAGGTAGCGGGAGAGGAACCGGGGAGCTGTTTTTT. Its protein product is CASSPGSGRGTGELFF.

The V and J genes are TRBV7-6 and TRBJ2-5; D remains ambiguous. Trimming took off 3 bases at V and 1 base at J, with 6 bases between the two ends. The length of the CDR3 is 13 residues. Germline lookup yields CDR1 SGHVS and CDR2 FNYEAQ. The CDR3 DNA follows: TGTGCCAGCAGCTTTTGGGTCCAAGAGACCCAGTACTTC. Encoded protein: CASSFWVQETQYF.

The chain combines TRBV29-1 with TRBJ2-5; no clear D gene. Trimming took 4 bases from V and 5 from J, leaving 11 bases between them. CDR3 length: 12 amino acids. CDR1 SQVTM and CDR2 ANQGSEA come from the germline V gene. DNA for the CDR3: TGCAGCGTTGTGCCCCACGGGGAGACCCAGTACTTC. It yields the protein CSVVPHGETQYF.